The 16 T cell receptor beta chains given below trace back to one sample, sequenced in a study of graft-versus-host responses after intestinal transplantation. Assay: immunoSEQ multiplex PCR; the TCRdb copy retains only in-frame clones and omits some. The sample shows about 93,000 clones, over 85% of them seen only once. The antigens these receptors bind are not known. The sample consisted of unstimulated CD8+ T cells sorted from spleen or lymph node cells, taken before intestinal transplant. The receptors come from a human donor who received an intestinal transplant.

The chain links TRBV30 to TRBJ2-3, with D possibly matching TRBD2 (5 bases). Germline-derived CDR1 and CDR2 are GTSNPN and SVGIG (reference sequence). The V end was cut by 5 bases, the J end by 2 bases, with 17 bases between. This CDR3 is built from 15 residues. As DNA, the CDR3 is TGTGCCTGGCAAGCGGCCCAGGAGTTCACAGATACGCAGTATTTT. Translating it yields CAWQAAQEFTDTQYF.

The chain combines TRBV27 with TRBJ2-7; perhaps TRBD1 as D (6 bases). The length of the CDR3 is 14 residues. Per the germline V gene, CDR1 is MNHEY and CDR2 is SMNVEV (reference sequence). V lost 5 bases, J lost 0 bases, and 11 bases lay in between. In nucleotides, the CDR3 is TGTGCCAGCAGTCGACGAGGGGGCTCCTACGAGCAGTACTTC. Its translation is CASSRRGGSYEQYF.

The V gene is TRBV6-1, the J gene TRBJ2-7; D gene uncertain. Trimming took 7 bases from V and 0 from J, leaving 16 bases between them. The CDR3 has 15 residues. Germline CDR1 reads MNHNS; CDR2 reads SASEGT. In DNA form, the CDR3 reads TGTGCCAGCATGATACTAACGGAGAGCTCCTACGAGCAGTACTTC. Protein product: CASMILTESSYEQYF.

The rearrangement links TRBV19 to TRBJ2-6, with D unresolved. CDR3 size: 17 residues. Trimming cost V 3 bases and J 0 bases, with 12 bases left between them. Germline-derived CDR1 and CDR2 are LNHDA and SQIVND (reference sequence). CDR3 sequence: CASSMAGRTSGANVLTF. As DNA, the CDR3 is TGTGCCAGTAGTATGGCAGGTCGCACCTCTGGGGCCAACGTCCTGACTTTC.

The chain employs TRBV11-2 and TRBJ2-7, with 10 bases aligning to TRBD1. Germline loops: CDR1 SGHAT, CDR2 FQNNGV. V was pared by 1 base and J by 4 bases, with 7 bases of the junction left unmatched. This CDR3 has 16 amino acids. This CDR3 reads CASSLGPGTGAYEQYF. The CDR3 DNA sequence: TGTGCCAGCAGCTTAGGTCCCGGGACAGGGGCTTACGAGCAGTACTTC.

With respect to this clone: A read error may produce the germline difference seen at one junction end. This chain connects TRBV19 to TRBJ2-1; TRBD2 aligns across 8 bases. This CDR3 region has 13 residues. Germline CDR1 reads LNHDA; CDR2 reads SQIVND (reference sequence). This chain's CDR3 is CARGLVSHNEQFF. Here the CDR3 DNA reads TGTGCCAGGGGACTAGTCTCCCACAATGAGCAGTTCTTC.

This rearrangement joins TRBV19 to TRBJ1-5, with D possibly matching TRBD1 (5 bases). Deletions cut 3 bases from V and 1 base from J, with 10 bases between. The germline CDR1 and CDR2 sequences are LNHDA and SQIVND (reference sequence). This CDR3 has 15 amino acids. CDR3 sequence (DNA): TGTGCCAGTAGTATTACTGGGGGGAGCAATCAGCCCCAGCATTTT. It translates to CASSITGGSNQPQHF.

The table lists this clone with a count of one. This chain links TRBV19 with TRBJ2-5, with TRBD1 identical over 9 bases. The CDR3 totals 13 residues. V trimming: 9 bases; J trimming: 5 bases; junction bases outside the gene matches: 7. Germline V gene lookup returns CDR1 LNHDA and CDR2 SQIVND (reference sequence). DNA for the CDR3: TGTGCCAGCGCCGGGACAGGGCTGGAGACCCAGTACTTC. Translated, it gives CASAGTGLETQYF.

This rearrangement joins TRBV28 to TRBJ2-7, with TRBD2 matching 7 bases. V shed 3 bases and J 3 bases; nucleotides not matched to a gene: 5. CDR3 length equals 14 residues. Germline CDR1 reads MDHEN; CDR2 reads SYDVKM. In DNA, the CDR3 is TGTGCCAGCAGTTTGGCGGGAGTCATCTACGAGCAGTACTTC. Protein product: CASSLAGVIYEQYF. Combining the CDR3 with reference TRBV28 and TRBJ2-7 gives the whole variable domain DVKVTQSSRYLVKRTGEKVFLECVQDMDHENMFWYRQDPGLGLRLIYFSYDVKMKEKGDIPEGYSVSREKKERFSLILESASTNQTSMYLCASSLAGVIYEQYFGPGTRLTVT.

CDR3 sequence: CASTRFAVSGGSTDTQYF. The CDR3 DNA reads TGTGCCAGTACTCGTTTTGCGGTTAGCGGAGGGAGTACAGATACGCAGTATTTT. The chain uses TRBV19 and TRBJ2-3; a possible D gene is TRBD2 (6 bases). Trimming stripped 7 bases from V and 3 bases from J, with 26 bases between. This CDR3 spans 18 amino acids. Germline V CDR1 and CDR2: LNHDA, SQIVND (reference sequence).

This chain joins TRBV7-9 and TRBJ2-1; possibly TRBD2 for D (5 bases). Germline CDR1 reads SEHNR; CDR2 reads FQNEAQ (reference sequence). The CDR3 is made up of 16 amino acids. V was shortened by 5 bases and J by 0 bases, with 14 bases between the two germline ends. This CDR3 reads CASSQGGLTSYNEQFF. CDR3 bases: TGTGCCAGCAGCCAAGGCGGACTGACCTCCTACAATGAGCAGTTCTTC.

The V call is TRBV25-1, the J call TRBJ2-3; 8 bases map to TRBD1. With 3 bases clipped from V and 3 bases from J, the junction kept 2 bases outside the gene matches. Germline V gene data show CDR1 as MGHDK and CDR2 as SYGVNS. The CDR3 spans 14 residues. CDR3 nucleotide sequence: TGTGCCAGCAGTGAGACAGGGGAAACAGATACGCAGTATTTT. It translates to CASSETGETDTQYF.

The rearrangement links TRBV5-4 to TRBJ2-7; D possibly corresponds to TRBD1 (6 bases). Germline CDR1 is SGHNT and CDR2 is YYREEE (reference sequence). This CDR3 has 13 amino acids. Trimming stripped 1 base from V and 2 bases from J, with 7 bases between. CDR3 in amino acids: CASSLKGAYEQYF. As DNA, the CDR3 is TGTGCCAGCAGCTTGAAGGGGGCCTACGAGCAGTACTTC.

This chain links TRBV4-3 with TRBJ2-7; tentative D call: TRBD1 (5 bases). The germline gives CDR1 LGHNA, CDR2 YSLEER. This CDR3 comprises 15 residues. Trimming stripped 0 bases from V and 1 base from J, with 10 bases between. The CDR3 is CASSQDQAGSYEQYF. The CDR3 DNA is TGCGCCAGCAGCCAAGATCAGGCAGGGTCCTACGAGCAGTACTTC.

The V and J genes are TRBV19 and TRBJ2-1; D is unresolved. The CDR3 is made up of 13 amino acids. Germline CDR1 LNHDA, CDR2 SQIVND (reference sequence). Deletions cut 5 bases from V and 4 bases from J, with 9 bases between. The CDR3 sequence: CASSANRYNEQFF. The CDR3 nucleotides read TGTGCCAGTAGTGCAAACAGATACAATGAGCAGTTCTTC.

The J gene is TRBJ1-5, the V gene TRBV19, with unresolved D. The CDR3 runs 15 residues. Germline CDR1 LNHDA, CDR2 SQIVND (reference sequence). The germline V and J ends were trimmed by 6 bases and 0 bases, with 12 bases remaining between them. CDR3 nucleotides: TGTGCCAGTAGCGCAATCAAACATAGCAATCAGCCCCAGCATTTT. Its protein product is CASSAIKHSNQPQHF.